This T cell receptor (beta chain) was recorded in a study of blood T cells in healthy people across ages. The authors ran a second PCR of roughly 6 to 12 cycles using a sample-barcoded 5' primer and a J-beta primer mix. Using its own MiXCR run on the 5' RACE reads, TCRdb lists one record per CDR3 protein. The sample has about 650,000 distinct CDR3 sequences; 32% are singletons. Study observations and caveats: Diversity estimates from one million T cells were considered underestimates. CMV infection status of these donors was not known.

Regarding this clonotype: Its antigen remains unidentified.

With 4 bases removed from V and 0 bases from J, the gap between germline ends came to 3 bases. The CDR3 runs to 12 residues. The chain has TRBV12-3 or TRBV12-4 and TRBJ1-2; D unresolved. The sequence was obtained from an elderly woman in good health. Sequencing was performed on blood. The CDR3 DNA follows: TGTGCCAGCAGTTACACTAACTATGGCTACACCTTC. It yields the protein CASSYTNYGYTF.